The T cell receptor beta chain under discussion was sequenced for a study of PD-1 blockade in classical Hodgkin lymphoma. Study-level information: Patients had nivolumab dosed at 3 mg/kg, delivered intravenously every 2 weeks. General observations from the study: It was CD4+ TCR diversity, not CD8+, that rose significantly by C4D1. Before treatment, complete responders showed about the same diversity as newly diagnosed patients. Relapsed/refractory patients reportedly had the lowest baseline TCR diversity, below newly diagnosed patients, who were below healthy donors.

Concerning this clone itself: Antigen: not known.

Only in-frame clones appear in the TCRdb table, and some are missing; sequencing was by immunoSEQ multiplex PCR. Of 70,000 or so clones in the sample, 70% to 80% were seen once. There are 15 residues in the CDR3. Germline values: CDR1 SGHRS, CDR2 YFSETQ. The V and J ends lost 2 bases and 4 bases respectively, with 12 bases between them. Relapse after autologous stem cell transplantation occurred in every patient, and brentuximab vedotin exposure varied. The chain carries TRBV5-1 and TRBJ2-2; a possible D gene is TRBD1 (5 bases). This TCR came from a human donor with classical Hodgkin lymphoma. The sample here was peripheral blood mononuclear cells (PBMCs), taken before the second cycle of nivolumab. CDR3 DNA: TGCGCCAGCAGCTTAGTGGGGCCGGGCACCGGGGAGCTGTTTTTT. Amino acids: CASSLVGPGTGELFF.